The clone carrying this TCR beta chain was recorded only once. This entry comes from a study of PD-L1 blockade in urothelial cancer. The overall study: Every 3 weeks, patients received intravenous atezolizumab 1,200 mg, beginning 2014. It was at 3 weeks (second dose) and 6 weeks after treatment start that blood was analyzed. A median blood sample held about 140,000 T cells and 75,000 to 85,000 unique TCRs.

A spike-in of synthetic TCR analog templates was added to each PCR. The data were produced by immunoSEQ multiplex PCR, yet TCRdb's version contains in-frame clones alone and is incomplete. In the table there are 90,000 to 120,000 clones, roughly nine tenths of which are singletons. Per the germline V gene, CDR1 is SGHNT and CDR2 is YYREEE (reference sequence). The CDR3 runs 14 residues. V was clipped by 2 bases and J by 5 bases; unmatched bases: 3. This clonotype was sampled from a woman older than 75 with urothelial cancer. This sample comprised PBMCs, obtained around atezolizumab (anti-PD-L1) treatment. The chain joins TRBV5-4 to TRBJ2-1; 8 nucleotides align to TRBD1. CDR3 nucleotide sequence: TGTGCCAGCAGCTTTGGACAGGGCGACAATGAGCAGTTCTTC. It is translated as CASSFGQGDNEQFF.